The clone carrying this TCR beta chain was counted at least ten times. Its specificity is not known. Indicated time point: blood at routine non-recurrence follow-up after resection. Sequencing covered unsorted whole RNA taken from tumor, nontumor lung or frozen PBMC. Germline V gene lookup returns CDR1 ENHRY and CDR2 SYGVKD. This CDR3 comprises 14 residues. V was cut by 3 bases and J by 4 bases, with 7 bases left in between. The data originate from a study of spatial heterogeneity in lung cancer. Study in general: TCR and UMI combinations that were unique each appeared, on average, more than ten times in raw reads. General study findings and limits: Tumor TCRs that were ubiquitous and expanded showed up in blood more at resection than follow-up.

Carried by each TCR cDNA molecule was a unique molecular identifier. MiXCR, run by TCRdb on the 5' RACE reads, gives a single entry per CDR3 protein. The table has about 110,000 distinct CDR3 sequences, more than 10% seen once; the top ten hold about 24%. The receptor comes from a female donor with early-stage non-small cell lung cancer. The gene calls are TRBV10-3 and TRBJ2-6, with D hard to call. Material: PBMCs, obtained at follow-up. CDR3 DNA: TGTGCCATCAGTGATGGGGTCGGGGCCAACGTCCTGACTTTC. Its translation is CAISDGVGANVLTF.